This T cell receptor beta chain stems from a study of blood T cell repertoires in COVID-19. In the study overall: Samples of COVID-19 (acute and convalescent) were obtained from the United States, Italy and Spain.

The CDR3 sequence is 16 residues long. The germline CDR1 and CDR2 sequences are SGHTS and YDEGEE. V was cut by 4 bases and J by 4 bases, with 18 bases left in between. Assay: immunoSEQ multiplex PCR; the TCRdb copy retains only in-frame clones and omits some. The table lists 150,000 to 160,000 clones, roughly 80% of them singletons. This clone was seen a few times. This clonotype was sampled from a man of 80 years or more with acute or convalescent COVID-19. Specimen: peripheral blood. The J gene is TRBJ1-3, the V gene TRBV5-8, with D tentatively TRBD1 (5 bases). CDR3 nucleotides: TGTGCCAGCAGCGGATTCCGGCAGGGCGGAGGAAACACCATATATTTT. Its protein product is CASSGFRQGGGNTIYF.